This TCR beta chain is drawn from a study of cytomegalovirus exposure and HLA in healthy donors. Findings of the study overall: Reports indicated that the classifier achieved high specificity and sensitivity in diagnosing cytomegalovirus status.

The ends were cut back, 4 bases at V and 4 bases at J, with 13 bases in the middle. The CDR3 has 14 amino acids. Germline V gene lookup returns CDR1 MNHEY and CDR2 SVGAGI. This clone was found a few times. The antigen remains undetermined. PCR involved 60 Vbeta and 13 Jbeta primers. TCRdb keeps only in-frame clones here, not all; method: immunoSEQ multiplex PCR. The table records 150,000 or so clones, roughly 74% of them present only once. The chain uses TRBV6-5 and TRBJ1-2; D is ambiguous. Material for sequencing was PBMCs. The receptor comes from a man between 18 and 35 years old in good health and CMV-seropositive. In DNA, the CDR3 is TGTGCCAGCAGTTCCCGAGGGTTTGGCTATGGCTACACCTTC. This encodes CASSSRGFGYGYTF.